The 13 T cell receptor beta chains in this list originate from one sample, sequenced in a study of blood T cell repertoires in COVID-19 (dated by TCRdb to 2018 to 2021). Library generation was performed with the immunoSEQ multiplex PCR assay. TCRdb took over this immuneACCESS table, retaining in-frame rearrangements with V and J assigned. Such tables are incomplete; in checked studies, under half of the missing clones stem from an unresolved V gene, and the remainder is unexplained. This sample has about 91,000 clones in its table, and roughly 85% of those were observed once. The ten largest clones add up to about 4.2% of the sample. The sample consisted of peripheral blood. The source is a man aged 70-80 years with acute or convalescent COVID-19.

V usage is TRBV9 and J usage is TRBJ2-7; possible D gene TRBD1, 6 bases. V lost 3 bases, J lost 0 bases, and 16 bases lay in between. The CDR3 contains 16 residues. Germline V gives CDR1 SGDLS, CDR2 YYNGEE. The CDR3 DNA reads as TGTGCCAGCAGCGGCCTACGGGACACACACTCCTACGAGCAGTACTTC. The encoded protein is CASSGLRDTHSYEQYF.

The V and J genes are TRBV7-8 and TRBJ1-5, with D unresolved. V lost 1 base to trimming and J lost 2 bases, with 15 bases between them. The CDR3 is 17 residues long. The V gene's germline CDR1 is SGHVS and CDR2 FQNEAQ. The CDR3 DNA is TGTGCCAGCAGCTTAGTCCTCGGAGGTGGTGGCAATCAGCCCCAGCATTTT. This sequence encodes CASSLVLGGGGNQPQHF. The entire variable domain, with the rest obtained from reference TRBV7-8 and TRBJ1-5, is as follows: GAGVSQSPRYKVAKRGQDVALRCDPISGHVSLFWYQQALGQGPEFLTYFQNEAQLDKSGLPSDRFFAERPEGSVSTLKIQRTQQEDSAVYLCASSLVLGGGGNQPQHFGDGTRLSIL.

This rearrangement joins TRBV10-3 to TRBJ1-1, with 9 bases fitting TRBD1. The junction had 3 bases not matched to a gene; V was cut back by 6 bases and J by 4 bases. This CDR3 is built from 13 residues. The V gene's germline CDR1 is ENHRY and CDR2 SYGVKD. The CDR3 sequence is CAIRGQGFTEAFF. CDR3 nucleotides: TGTGCCATCAGGGGACAGGGATTCACTGAAGCTTTCTTT.

This chain joins TRBV11-2 and TRBJ2-7; TRBD2 is a possible D gene (5 bases). Germline V gives CDR1 SGHAT, CDR2 FQNNGV. The germline V and J ends were trimmed by 5 bases and 2 bases, with 10 bases remaining between them. The CDR3 has 13 residues. CDR3 protein: CASSQDLTYEQYF. DNA of the CDR3: TGTGCCAGCAGCCAGGACTTAACCTACGAGCAGTACTTC.

The chain combines TRBV24-1 with TRBJ2-3, with TRBD1 identical over 9 bases. This CDR3 spans 15 amino acids. In germline, CDR1 is KGHDR, CDR2 SFDVKD. With 5 bases clipped from V and 7 bases from J, the junction kept 9 bases outside the gene matches. The CDR3 region is CATSAGTGRRYTQYF. CDR3 coding DNA: TGTGCCACCAGTGCCGGGACAGGGAGGCGATATACGCAGTATTTT.

This clone was seen only a few times. This chain links TRBV20-1 with TRBJ2-7; D may be TRBD1 (6 bases). Germline loops: CDR1 DFQATT, CDR2 SNEGSKA (reference sequence). The CDR3 spans 15 residues. V was shortened by 3 bases and J by 2 bases, with 17 bases between the two germline ends. The CDR3 loop reads CSASSGASTAYEQYF. CDR3 DNA sequence: TGCAGTGCTAGTTCAGGGGCTTCAACCGCCTACGAGCAGTACTTC.

The gene calls are TRBV30 and TRBJ2-5, with 7 bases fitting TRBD1. V dropped 2 bases and J dropped 2; count of bases not matched to a gene: 8. Per germline, CDR1 GTSNPN and CDR2 SVGIG (reference sequence). The CDR3 loop spans 15 amino acids. This chain's CDR3 is CAWSNTGVGQETQYF. The CDR3 DNA reads TGTGCCTGGAGTAATACAGGGGTGGGGCAAGAGACCCAGTACTTC.

This clone was detected only once. The rearrangement uses TRBV24-1 and TRBJ2-3; TRBD2 matches 7 bases. The V gene end was trimmed by 0 bases and the J gene end by 2 bases; junction bases not matched to a gene: 10. Per germline, CDR1 KGHDR and CDR2 SFDVKD. CDR3 length: 18 residues. The CDR3 here is CATSDLWVGAGDTDTQYF. Here the CDR3 DNA reads TGTGCCACCAGTGATTTGTGGGTCGGCGCGGGGGACACAGATACGCAGTATTTT.

The chain couples TRBV9 to TRBJ2-5, with 7 bases that match TRBD1. V was pared by 3 bases and J by 7 bases, with 6 bases of the junction left unmatched. Germline CDR1 reads SGDLS; CDR2 reads YYNGEE. The CDR3 sequence is 13 residues long. The DNA of the CDR3 is TGTGCCAGCAGCGCCCCAGGGGGTGGGACCCAGTACTTC. It codes for CASSAPGGGTQYF.

The chain employs TRBV20-1 and TRBJ1-2, with D unclear. Germline CDR1 is DFQATT and CDR2 is SNEGSKA (reference sequence). The CDR3 sequence is 11 residues long. V gave up 6 bases and J gave up 4 bases, with 9 bases separating them. CDR3 amino acids: CSASAGYGYTF. CDR3 sequence (DNA): TGCAGTGCGTCGGCGGGCTATGGCTACACCTTC.

The chain recombines TRBV7-8 with TRBJ1-1; 9 bases are shared with TRBD1. The CDR3 extends over 15 amino acids. Germline V gene sequence: CDR1 SGHVS, CDR2 FQNEAQ. V shed 3 bases and J 4 bases; nucleotides not matched to a gene: 6. The CDR3 DNA sequence: TGTGCCAGCAGCTTCCGCATGACAGGGGGCACTGAAGCTTTCTTT. This sequence encodes CASSFRMTGGTEAFF.

V is TRBV10-3 and J is TRBJ2-1; 7 bases are shared with TRBD1. The CDR3 totals 15 residues. The V and J ends lost 3 bases and 4 bases, in that order; junction bases with no gene match: 6. Germline V lookup: CDR1 ENHRY, CDR2 SYGVKD. The DNA for the CDR3 is TGTGCCATCAGTGACATCGACAGGGTTTACAATGAGCAGTTCTTC. This codes for CAISDIDRVYNEQFF.

The chain combines TRBV12-2 with TRBJ1-1; whether TRBD1, the table's D call, matches the DNA was not checked. TRBV12-2 is assigned pseudogene status. The CDR3 sequence is 15 residues long. The CDR3 sequence is CASRFVKGPNTEAFF. CDR3 nucleotide sequence: TGTGCAAGTCGCTTTGTTAAGGGGCCGAACACTGAAGCTTTCTTT.